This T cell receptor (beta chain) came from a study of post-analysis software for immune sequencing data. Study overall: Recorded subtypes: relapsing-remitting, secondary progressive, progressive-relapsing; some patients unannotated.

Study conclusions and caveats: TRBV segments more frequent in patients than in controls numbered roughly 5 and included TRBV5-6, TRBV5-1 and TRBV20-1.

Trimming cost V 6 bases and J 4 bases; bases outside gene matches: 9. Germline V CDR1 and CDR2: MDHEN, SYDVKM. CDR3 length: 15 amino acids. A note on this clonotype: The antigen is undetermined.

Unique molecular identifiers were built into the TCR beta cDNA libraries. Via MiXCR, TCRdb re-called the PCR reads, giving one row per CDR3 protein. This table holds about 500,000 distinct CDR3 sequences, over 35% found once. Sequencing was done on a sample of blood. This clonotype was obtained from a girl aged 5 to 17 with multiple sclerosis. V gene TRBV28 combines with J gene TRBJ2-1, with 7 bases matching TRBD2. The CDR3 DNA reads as TGTGCCAGCAGCGACGGGGACTACCTGTACAATGAGCAGTTCTTC. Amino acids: CASSDGDYLYNEQFF.